What follows are 7 T cell receptor beta chains derived from one specimen sequenced in a study of metastatic and nonmetastatic thyroid tumors. Nobody among the patients had been given any treatment before thyroid surgery. TCRdb re-called the PCR reads with MiXCR. This table holds tens of thousands of clones, 33% found once. The material sequenced was tumor tissue. These receptors were obtained from a female donor with papillary thyroid cancer or a benign thyroid nodule (not recorded which). Some clones in this sample may be carry-over from other donors' samples.

The chain uses TRBV20-1 and TRBJ2-1; D perhaps matches TRBD1 (6 bases). The CDR3 runs to 14 residues. CDR1 and CDR2 from the germline V gene are DFQATT and SNEGSKA (reference sequence). V lost 4 bases to trimming and J lost 6 bases, with 16 bases between them. Here the CDR3 DNA reads TGCAGTGCTATACGGGACAACGGTGGCAATGAGCAGTTCTTC. Protein product: CSAIRDNGGNEQFF.

V and J are TRBV6-5 and TRBJ2-3; D unresolved. Looked up from germline, CDR1 is MNHEY and CDR2 is SVGAGI. The CDR3 totals 14 residues. The V end was cut by 3 bases, the J end by 0 bases, with 7 bases between. The CDR3 loop reads CASSYRRSTDTQYF. Here the CDR3 DNA reads TGTGCCAGCAGTTATCGGCGTAGCACAGATACGCAGTATTTT.

At least ten counts were recorded for this clone. V usage is TRBV6-1 and J usage is TRBJ2-7; possibly TRBD2 for D (5 bases). The germline gives CDR1 MNHNS, CDR2 SASEGT. The CDR3 totals 16 residues. V was shortened by 2 bases and J by 2 bases, with 16 bases between the two germline ends. In DNA form, the CDR3 reads TGTGCCAGCAGTGAATTGGCCGACCAGGAGGCCTACGAGCAGTACTTC. Its translation: CASSELADQEAYEQYF.

The table lists this clone with a few counts. The chain uses TRBV30 and TRBJ1-6; 10 bases are shared with TRBD1. CDR1 and CDR2 from the germline V gene are GTSNPN and SVGIG (reference sequence). The CDR3 runs to 15 residues. Trimming took 1 base from V and 12 from J; bases not matched to a gene: 9. DNA of the CDR3: TGTGCCTGGAGTGGGCCGGGACAGGGGAGCTTACCCCTCCACTTT. It yields the protein CAWSGPGQGSLPLHF.

To note about this clone: Since no conserved phenylalanine or tryptophan closes the CDR3, a read error is the likely cause. The V and J genes are TRBV20-1 and TRBJ2-1; D possibly corresponds to TRBD2 (6 bases). The CDR3 totals 14 residues. Per the germline V gene, CDR1 is DFQATT and CDR2 is SNEGSKA (reference sequence). V was pared by 1 base and J by 6 bases, with 13 bases between. CDR3 nucleotide sequence: TGCAGTGCTAGAGTAAGCGGGTATTTCAATGAGCAGTTCCTC. Amino acid sequence: CSARVSGYFNEQFL.

V usage is TRBV20-1 and J usage is TRBJ1-2; a weak D match, TRBD1 (5 bases). The ends were cut back, 0 bases at V and 7 bases at J, with 12 bases in the middle. The CDR3 consists of 13 residues. Germline V gives CDR1 DFQATT, CDR2 SNEGSKA (reference sequence). CDR3 loop: CSAREAAGTGYTF. Written as DNA, the CDR3 is TGCAGTGCTAGAGAGGCCGCAGGGACTGGCTACACCTTC.

This chain joins TRBV7-8 and TRBJ1-2, with D unclear. V lost 5 bases, J lost 0 bases, and 16 bases lay in between. The CDR3 runs to 16 residues. CDR1 and CDR2 (germline): SGHVS, FQNEAQ. This chain's CDR3 is CASSDQPSVPNYGYTF. CDR3 nucleotides: TGTGCCAGCAGCGACCAACCAAGTGTACCTAACTATGGCTACACCTTC.